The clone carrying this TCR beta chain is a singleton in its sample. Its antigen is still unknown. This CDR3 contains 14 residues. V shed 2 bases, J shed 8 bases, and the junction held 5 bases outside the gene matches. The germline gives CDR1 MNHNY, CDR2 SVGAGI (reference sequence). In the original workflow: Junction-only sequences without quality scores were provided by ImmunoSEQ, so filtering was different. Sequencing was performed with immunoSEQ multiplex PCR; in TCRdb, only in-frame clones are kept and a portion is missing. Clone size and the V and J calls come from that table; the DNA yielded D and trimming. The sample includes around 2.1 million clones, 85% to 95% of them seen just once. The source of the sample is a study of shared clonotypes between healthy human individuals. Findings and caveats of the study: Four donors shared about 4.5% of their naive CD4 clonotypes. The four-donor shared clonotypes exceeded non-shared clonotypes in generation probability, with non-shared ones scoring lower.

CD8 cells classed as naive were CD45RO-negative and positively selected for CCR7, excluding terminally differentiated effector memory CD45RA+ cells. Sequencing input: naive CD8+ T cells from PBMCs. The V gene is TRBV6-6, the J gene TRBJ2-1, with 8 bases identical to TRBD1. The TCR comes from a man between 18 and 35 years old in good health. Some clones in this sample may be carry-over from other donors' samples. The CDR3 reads CASSYLQGAYEQFF. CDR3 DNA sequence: TGTGCCAGCAGTTACCTCCAGGGGGCCTATGAGCAGTTCTTC.